The 29 T cell receptor beta chains below all came from one sample that was sequenced in a study of blood T cells in healthy people across ages. It was with a sample-barcoded 5' primer and a J-beta primer mix that a second PCR of about 6 to 12 cycles was run. TCRdb processed the 5' RACE reads anew with MiXCR; each CDR3 protein has one entry. The sample has roughly 1,800,000 distinct CDR3 sequences, approximately 50% seen once. The sequencing sample was made of blood. The receptors originated from a woman aged 40 to 50 in good health.

This clonotype was found a few times. V and J are TRBV29-1 and TRBJ2-3, with 9 bases lining up with TRBD2. This CDR3 spans 16 amino acids. Unmatched junction bases numbered 15, after V lost 3 bases and J lost 8 bases. CDR1 and CDR2 from the germline V gene are SQVTM and ANQGSEA. The CDR3 region has the DNA TGCAGCGTTGAGCGTGTAGTCGCGGGGGGGCTTGGTACGCAGTATTTT. Protein: CSVERVVAGGLGTQYF.

This clonotype occurred a few times. This chain joins TRBV28 and TRBJ2-5, with 8 positions matching TRBD1. Losses at the gene ends were 8 bases for V and 4 bases for J; bases not matched to a gene: 6. This CDR3 has 13 amino acids. Germline lookup yields CDR1 MDHEN and CDR2 SYDVKM. The CDR3 protein is CASLDRGRETQYF. The CDR3 DNA is TGTGCCAGCCTAGACAGGGGCAGAGAGACCCAGTACTTC.

This clonotype was counted between two and nine times. This chain links TRBV27 with TRBJ2-3; tentative D call: TRBD2 (8 bases). Trimming removed 5 bases at V and 3 bases at J, with 18 bases between. The CDR3 extends over 16 amino acids. Germline values: CDR1 MNHEY, CDR2 SMNVEV (reference sequence). This CDR3 is CASSRQGGGRTDTQYF. CDR3 DNA: TGTGCCAGCAGTCGACAGGGCGGGGGGCGAACAGATACGCAGTATTTT.

The chain combines TRBV27 with TRBJ2-1, with 8 positions matching TRBD1. This CDR3 region has 17 residues. CDR1 is MNHEY, CDR2 SMNVEV, per germline (reference sequence). V dropped 4 bases and J dropped 8; count of bases not matched to a gene: 16. CDR3 sequence reads: CASSWYPRGQGFDEQFF. For the CDR3, the DNA is TGTGCCAGCAGTTGGTACCCCCGAGGACAGGGATTTGATGAGCAGTTCTTC.

Here the CDR3 reads CASSLRQGMKTQYF. The CDR3 DNA sequence: TGCGCCAGCAGCTTGAGGCAGGGTATGAAGACCCAGTACTTC. This chain uses TRBV5-1 with TRBJ2-5, with a weak D call TRBD1 (5 bases). V dropped 1 base and J dropped 6 bases, with 13 bases sitting between them. The CDR3 is 14 amino acids. Germline V gives CDR1 SGHRS, CDR2 YFSETQ.

This chain links TRBV5-1 with TRBJ2-1, with 7 bases that match TRBD2. With V trimmed by 4 bases and J by 9 bases, 13 bases remained unmatched. Germline V CDR1 and CDR2: SGHRS, YFSETQ. This CDR3 spans 15 amino acids. The CDR3 DNA reads TGCGCCAGCAGCCTACCGTTGAAACGGGGGGTTGAGCAGTTCTTC. Residues: CASSLPLKRGVEQFF.

The gene calls are TRBV4-1 and TRBJ2-5; 9 positions match TRBD1. CDR3 size: 17 residues. The junction had 9 bases not matched to a gene; V was cut back by 0 bases and J by 4 bases. Germline CDR1 reads MGHRA; CDR2 reads YSYEKL. The CDR3 nucleotides are TGCGCCAGCAGCCAAGATAGACAGGGGGGAGTTCCAGAGACCCAGTACTTC. It translates to CASSQDRQGGVPETQYF.

This chain uses TRBV14 with TRBJ2-5; D call uncertain. The DNA end is a closer match to TRBJ2-7, so the J assignment may be wrong. CDR3 length equals 15 residues. Germline loops: CDR1 SGHDN, CDR2 FVKESK. Here the CDR3 reads CASSQEEDLSYEQYF. DNA of the CDR3: TGTGCCAGCAGCCAAGAGGAAGACCTCTCCTACGAGCAGTACTTC.

To note about this clonotype: Sequence at one end of the junction differs from germline and may be a read error. This sequence joins TRBV5-1 and TRBJ2-3; D not resolved. This CDR3 has 13 residues. The V gene's germline CDR1 is SGHRS and CDR2 YFSETQ. CDR3 DNA: TGTGCCAGCAGCTTGATGATGGTGGATACGCAGTATTTT. This sequence encodes CASSLMMVDTQYF.

This clonotype has a handful of counts. This sequence joins TRBV6-2 or TRBV6-3 and TRBJ2-4; tentatively, D is TRBD2 (5 bases). The DNA end is more similar to TRBJ2-7, so the J call may be wrong. CDR1 is MNHEY, CDR2 SVGEGT, per germline. The CDR3 is made up of 13 amino acids. The CDR3 here is CASSYTGSGEQYF. The CDR3 DNA is TGTGCCAGCAGTTACACGGGGTCGGGCGAGCAGTACTTC.

The rearrangement joins TRBV9 to TRBJ2-3; 7 bases are shared with TRBD1. CDR3 length: 13 amino acids. Trimming took 3 bases from V and 4 from J; bases not matched to a gene: 2. CDR1 and CDR2 (germline): SGDLS, YYNGEE. This CDR3 is CASSAQGADTQYF. The CDR3 region has the DNA TGTGCCAGCAGCGCCCAGGGGGCAGATACGCAGTATTTT. The whole variable domain, remainder taken from reference TRBV9 and TRBJ2-3, is DSGVTQTPKHLITATGQRVTLRCSPRSGDLSVYWYQQSLDQGLQFLIQYYNGEERAKGNILERFSAQQFPDLHSELNLSSLELGDSALYFCASSAQGADTQYFGPGTRLTVL.

This sequence joins TRBV4-2 and TRBJ2-1; 14 nucleotides line up with TRBD2. Germline V gene data show CDR1 as LGHNA and CDR2 as YNFKEQ. Trimming at V came to 1 base and at J to 5 bases, leaving 7 bases not matched to a gene. The CDR3 runs 18 residues. The CDR3 spells CASSQGGGLAGGHNEQFF. CDR3 in DNA: TGTGCCAGCAGCCAAGGAGGCGGACTAGCGGGGGGCCACAATGAGCAGTTCTTC.

This clonotype was seen only once. The rearrangement joins TRBV7-2 to TRBJ2-1; TRBD2 agrees at 7 bases. The CDR3 spans 14 residues. J gave up 5 bases and V 6 bases, and 7 bases lay outside the gene matches. The germline V gene has CDR1 SGHTA and CDR2 FQGNSA. The CDR3 DNA sequence: TGTGCCAGCAGGTTGGGCGGGGGAGACAATGAGCAGTTCTTC. It codes for CASRLGGGDNEQFF.

The J gene is TRBJ2-3, the V gene TRBV7-9, with 8 bases matching TRBD1. Germline V gene sequence: CDR1 SEHNR, CDR2 FQNEAQ (reference sequence). This CDR3 contains 16 residues. With 5 bases clipped from V and 8 bases from J, the junction kept 15 bases outside the gene matches. CDR3 coding DNA: TGTGCCAGCAGCCGATCGACAGGGGCCCGTAGTTTTACGCAGTATTTT. This encodes CASSRSTGARSFTQYF.

This clonotype has only a few counts. The chain joins TRBV15 to TRBJ2-1, with TRBD2 matching 8 bases. The CDR3 length is 16 residues. V trimming: 0 bases; J trimming: 4 bases; junction bases outside the gene matches: 5. Germline V lookup: CDR1 LNHNV, CDR2 YYDKDF (reference sequence). The CDR3 loop is CATSRDLAGRYNEQFF. In nucleotides, the CDR3 is TGTGCCACCAGCAGAGATTTAGCGGGGAGGTACAATGAGCAGTTCTTC.

This clonotype was counted a few times. The V gene is TRBV21-1, the J gene TRBJ2-1; the table's TRBD2 call for D was not verified on the DNA. TRBV21-1 has pseudogene status. CDR3 size: 16 residues. CDR3 in DNA: TGTGCCAGCAGCAAACCGAGCGGGGGGGCAGAAGATGAGCAGTTCTTC. Translation: CASSKPSGGAEDEQFF.

This clonotype was seen a few times. The gene calls are TRBV20-1 and TRBJ1-5; no clear D gene. Germline assignment: CDR1 DFQATT and CDR2 SNEGSKA (reference sequence). This CDR3 spans 13 amino acids. Trimming shortened V by 6 bases and J by 0 bases, and 9 bases separated the two germline ends. The CDR3 bases are TGCAGTGCGCCGACTGATAGCAATCAGCCCCAGCATTTT. Translating gives CSAPTDSNQPQHF.

The rearrangement links TRBV5-1 to TRBJ1-1; D not certain. This CDR3 has 14 amino acids. CDR1 is SGHRS, CDR2 YFSETQ, per germline. V lost 1 base and J 3 bases, leaving 10 bases between the germline ends. The CDR3 region is CASSLIGRDTEAFF. The CDR3 DNA reads TGCGCCAGCAGCTTGATCGGGCGGGACACTGAAGCTTTCTTT.

The V call is TRBV5-5, the J call TRBJ2-7, with 12 bases aligning to TRBD2. The CDR3 has 18 residues. Looked up from germline, CDR1 is SGHKS and CDR2 is YYEKEE (reference sequence). V lost 1 base to trimming and J lost 2 bases; unmatched junction nucleotides: 10. In DNA, the CDR3 is TGTGCCAGCAGCTTGCGGGCTAGCGGGGGGGTTGGGACCTACGAGCAGTACTTC. This sequence encodes CASSLRASGGVGTYEQYF.

This clonotype was observed a handful of times. CDR3 protein: CSVEGSDREAYNEQFF. In DNA, the CDR3 is TGCAGCGTTGAAGGGTCTGACAGGGAGGCGTACAATGAGCAGTTCTTC. This sequence joins TRBV29-1 and TRBJ2-1; tentatively, D is TRBD1 (7 bases). Trimming shortened V by 1 base and J by 4 bases, and 17 bases separated the two germline ends. Germline V gene data show CDR1 as SQVTM and CDR2 as ANQGSEA. There are 16 residues in the CDR3.

This clonotype was observed many times. This sequence joins TRBV12-3 or TRBV12-4 and TRBJ1-2; D gene unclear. V lost 3 bases and J lost 6, with 2 bases in between. The CDR3 length is 10 residues. CDR3 amino acids: CASSLNGYTF. CDR3 bases: TGTGCCAGCAGTTTGAATGGCTACACCTTC.

V gene TRBV29-1 combines with J gene TRBJ2-3, with D possibly being TRBD2 (5 bases). Germline-derived CDR1 and CDR2 are SQVTM and ANQGSEA. CDR3 length: 12 amino acids. Trimming left V 3 bases short and J 4 bases short, with 8 bases between. CDR3 sequence: CSVDSAADTQYF. CDR3 nucleotides: TGCAGCGTTGATAGCGCGGCAGATACGCAGTATTTT.

V gene TRBV5-1 combines with J gene TRBJ1-2; D might be TRBD1 (5 bases). The CDR3 runs 13 residues. With 5 bases removed from V and 11 bases from J, the gap between germline ends came to 19 bases. CDR1 and CDR2 from the germline V gene are SGHRS and YFSETQ. The CDR3 loop is CASRNTGTGIYTF. In nucleotides, the CDR3 is TGCGCCAGCAGAAACACCGGGACGGGCATATACACCTTC.

This clonotype was observed at least ten times. CDR3 residues: CASSQTSGGYEQYF. DNA for the CDR3: TGTGCCAGCAGCCAGACTAGCGGGGGCTACGAGCAGTACTTC. The chain is built from TRBV6-2 or TRBV6-3 and TRBJ2-7, with 12 bases identical to TRBD2. V dropped 6 bases and J dropped 3; count of bases not matched to a gene: 3. The CDR3 runs to 14 residues. The V gene's germline CDR1 is MNHEY and CDR2 SVGEGT.

This clonotype has only a few counts. The J gene is TRBJ2-7, the V gene TRBV24-1; 9 nucleotides align to TRBD1. The trim removed 6 bases at V and 3 bases at J, leaving 20 bases unmatched. CDR1 and CDR2 from the germline V gene are KGHDR and SFDVKD. This CDR3 comprises 19 residues. This CDR3 reads CATSHLLRDRELLNYEQYF. For the CDR3, the DNA is TGTGCCACCAGTCATCTCCTCCGGGACAGGGAATTACTTAACTACGAGCAGTACTTC.

This clonotype appeared a few times. The chain carries TRBV21-1 and TRBJ2-3; TRBD1 was called by the table and not checked on the DNA. TRBV21-1 constitutes a pseudogene. The CDR3 runs to 15 residues. The CDR3 DNA is TGTGCCAGAAGCCCGGTGGGCGTCAGCACAGATACGCAGTATTTT. It codes for CARSPVGVSTDTQYF.

This clonotype was counted once. The chain employs TRBV3-1 and TRBJ2-4; D may correspond to TRBD1 or TRBD2 (5 bases each). The V gene lost 3 bases and the J gene lost 13 bases, with 25 bases spanning the gap. The CDR3 sequence is 16 residues long. Germline V gives CDR1 LGHDT, CDR2 YNNKEL (reference sequence). The CDR3 DNA reads as TGTGCCAGCAGCCATGGGCCAGGGCCTCCCGGGATGAAGCAGTACTTC. Translated, it gives CASSHGPGPPGMKQYF.

This clonotype was seen more than once but under ten times. This rearrangement joins TRBV29-1 to TRBJ2-5; D assignment may be TRBD1 or TRBD2 (8 bases each). Trimming stripped 0 bases from V and 5 bases from J, with 16 bases between. Germline-derived CDR1 and CDR2 are SQVTM and ANQGSEA. CDR3 length equals 15 residues. CDR3 sequence reads: CSVEDGTGGGETQYF. The DNA of the CDR3 is TGCAGCGTTGAAGATGGGACAGGCGGGGGGGAGACCCAGTACTTC.

This clonotype has just a few counts. The chain has TRBV7-3 and TRBJ2-4; the D gene is possibly TRBD2 (7 bases). The V end lost 0 bases, the J end lost 13 bases, and 25 bases lay between the germline ends. Germline assignment: CDR1 SGHTA and CDR2 FQGTGA. The CDR3 has 17 residues. CDR3 in DNA: TGTGCCAGCAGCTTAACTCCGGGGGGCTTGATCTACAATGAGCAGTACTTC. This translates into CASSLTPGGLIYNEQYF. Together with reference TRBV7-3 and TRBJ2-4, the CDR3 gives the full variable domain: GAGVSQTPSNKVTEKGKYVELRCDPISGHTALYWYRQSLGQGPEFLIYFQGTGAADDSGLPNDRFFAVRPEGSVSTLKIQRTERGDSAVYLCASSLTPGGLIYNEQYFGAGTRLSVL.